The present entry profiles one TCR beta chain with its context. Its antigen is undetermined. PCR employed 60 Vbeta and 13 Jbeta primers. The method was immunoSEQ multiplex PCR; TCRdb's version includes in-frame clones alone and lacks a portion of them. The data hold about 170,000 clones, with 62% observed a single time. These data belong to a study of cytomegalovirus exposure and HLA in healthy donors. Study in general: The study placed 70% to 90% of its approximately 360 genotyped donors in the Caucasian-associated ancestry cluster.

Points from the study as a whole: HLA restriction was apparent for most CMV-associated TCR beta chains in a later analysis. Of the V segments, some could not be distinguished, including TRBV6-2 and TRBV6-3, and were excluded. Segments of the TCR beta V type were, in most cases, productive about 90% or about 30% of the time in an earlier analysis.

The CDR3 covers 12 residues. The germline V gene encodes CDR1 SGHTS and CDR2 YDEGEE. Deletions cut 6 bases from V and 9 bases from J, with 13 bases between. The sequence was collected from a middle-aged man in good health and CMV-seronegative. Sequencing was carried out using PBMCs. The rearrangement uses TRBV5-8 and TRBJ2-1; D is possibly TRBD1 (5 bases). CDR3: CASKPQGGEQFF. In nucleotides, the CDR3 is TGTGCCAGCAAACCCCAGGGCGGTGAGCAGTTCTTC.